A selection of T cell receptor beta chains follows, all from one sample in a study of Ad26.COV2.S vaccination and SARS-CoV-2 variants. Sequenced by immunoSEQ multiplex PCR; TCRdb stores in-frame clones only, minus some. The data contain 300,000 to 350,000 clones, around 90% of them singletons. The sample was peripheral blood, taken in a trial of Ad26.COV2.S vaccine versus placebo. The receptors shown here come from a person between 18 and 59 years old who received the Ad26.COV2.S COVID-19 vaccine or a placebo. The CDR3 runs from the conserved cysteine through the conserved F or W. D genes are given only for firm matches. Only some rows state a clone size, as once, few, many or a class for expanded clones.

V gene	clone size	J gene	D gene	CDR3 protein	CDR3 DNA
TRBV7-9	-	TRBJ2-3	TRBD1	CASSRVQGAFSMQYF	TGTGCCAGCAGCAGAGTCCAGGGGGCCTTCTCGATGCAGTATTTT
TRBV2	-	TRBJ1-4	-	CASTPGRKLFF	TGTGCCAGCACCCCCGGGAGGAAACTGTTTTTT
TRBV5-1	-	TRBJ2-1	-	CASSLLVGGNNEQFF	TGCGCCAGCAGCCTCCTCGTGGGGGGCAACAATGAGCAGTTCTTC
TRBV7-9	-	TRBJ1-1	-	CASRGSDGALDTEAFF	TGTGCCAGCAGGGGTTCCGACGGGGCCTTAGACACTGAAGCTTTCTTT
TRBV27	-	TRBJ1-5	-	CASSALRASPQHF	TGTGCCAGCAGTGCACTCAGGGCTTCGCCCCAGCATTTT
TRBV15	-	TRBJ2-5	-	CATSSAAVKETQYF	TGTGCCACCAGCAGCGCGGCGGTGAAAGAGACCCAGTACTTC
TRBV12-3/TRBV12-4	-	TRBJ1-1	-	CASSLGVNTEAFF	TGTGCCAGCAGTTTGGGGGTGAACACTGAAGCTTTCTTT
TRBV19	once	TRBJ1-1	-	CASTYQGQSTEAFF	TGTGCCAGTACCTATCAGGGACAATCCACTGAAGCTTTCTTT
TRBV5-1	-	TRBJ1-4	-	CASSLAGADEKLFF	TGCGCCAGCAGCTTGGCCGGGGCGGATGAAAAACTGTTTTTT
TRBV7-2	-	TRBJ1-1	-	CASSSFRQWTTNTEAFF	TGTGCCAGCAGCTCCTTTCGTCAATGGACAACGAACACTGAAGCTTTCTTT
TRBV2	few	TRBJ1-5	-	CASSTRMELSPQHF	TGTGCCAGCAGCACAAGGATGGAACTCAGCCCCCAGCATTTT
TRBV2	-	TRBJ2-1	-	CASRGYNEQFF	TGTGCCAGCAGGGGATACAATGAGCAGTTCTTC
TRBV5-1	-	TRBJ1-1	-	CASSLQEITEAFF	TGCGCCAGCAGCTTACAGGAAATCACTGAAGCTTTCTTT
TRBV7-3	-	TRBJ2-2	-	CASSLDAWGTGELFF	TGTGCCAGCAGCTTAGATGCGTGGGGCACCGGGGAGCTGTTTTTT
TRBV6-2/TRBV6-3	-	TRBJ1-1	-	CASSLVVTEAFF	TGTGCCAGCAGTCTGGTGGTCACTGAAGCTTTCTTT
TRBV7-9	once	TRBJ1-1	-	CASSLGLRTMNTEAFF	TGTGCCAGCAGCTTAGGGTTAAGGACTATGAACACTGAAGCTTTCTTT
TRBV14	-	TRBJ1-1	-	CASSHTPNTEAFF	TGTGCCAGCAGCCATACGCCGAACACTGAAGCTTTCTTT
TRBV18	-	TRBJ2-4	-	CASSPYTGAKNIQYF	TGTGCCAGCTCACCATATACAGGGGCCAAAAACATTCAGTACTTC
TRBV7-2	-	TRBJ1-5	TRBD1	CATTPGQGSQPQHF	TGTGCCACCACCCCGGGACAGGGGAGTCAGCCCCAGCATTTT
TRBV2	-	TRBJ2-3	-	CASREYDTQYF	TGTGCCAGCAGAGAGTACGATACGCAGTATTTT
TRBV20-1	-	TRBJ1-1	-	CSASALGFWTEAFF	TGCAGTGCTAGTGCCCTAGGCTTCTGGACTGAAGCTTTCTTT
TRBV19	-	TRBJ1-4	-	CASSIGAAATNEKLFF	TGTGCCAGTAGTATTGGGGCAGCAGCAACTAATGAAAAACTGTTTTTT
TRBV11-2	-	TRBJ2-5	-	CASSHRGGQETQYF	TGTGCCAGCAGCCACCGTGGCGGACAAGAGACCCAGTACTTC
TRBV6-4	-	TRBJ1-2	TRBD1	CASSRDRNYGYTF	TGTGCCAGCAGTCGGGACAGAAACTATGGCTACACCTTC
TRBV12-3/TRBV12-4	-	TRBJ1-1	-	CASSLSRGTPAFF	TGTGCCAGCAGTTTAAGTAGGGGGACGCCGGCTTTCTTT
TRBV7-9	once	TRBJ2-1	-	CASSFRDGYNEQFF	TGTGCCAGCAGCTTCCGAGACGGTTACAATGAGCAGTTCTTC
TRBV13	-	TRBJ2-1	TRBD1	CASSQQGAADNEQFF	TGTGCCAGCAGCCAACAGGGGGCAGCGGACAATGAGCAGTTCTTC
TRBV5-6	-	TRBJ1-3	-	CASSLVDRSGNTIYF	TGTGCCAGCAGCTTGGTGGACCGCTCTGGAAACACCATATATTTT
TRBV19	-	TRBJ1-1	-	CASSYRATEAFF	TGTGCCAGTAGCTACAGGGCCACTGAAGCTTTCTTT
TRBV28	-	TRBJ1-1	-	CASSLPTETEAFF	TGTGCCAGCAGTCTCCCGACAGAAACTGAAGCTTTCTTT
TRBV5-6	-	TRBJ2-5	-	CASSPNRIAQYF	TGTGCCAGCAGCCCGAACCGGATCGCCCAGTACTTC
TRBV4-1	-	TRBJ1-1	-	CASSQVARGDTEAFF	TGCGCCAGCAGCCAAGTGGCCCGGGGGGACACTGAAGCTTTCTTT
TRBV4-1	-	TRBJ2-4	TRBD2	CASSQVYLAGGIQYF	TGCGCCAGCAGCCAAGTATATCTAGCGGGGGGAATTCAGTACTTC
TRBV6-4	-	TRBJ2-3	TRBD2	CASSGLAGGVNTQYF	TGTGCCAGCAGTGGACTAGCGGGAGGAGTCAATACGCAGTATTTT